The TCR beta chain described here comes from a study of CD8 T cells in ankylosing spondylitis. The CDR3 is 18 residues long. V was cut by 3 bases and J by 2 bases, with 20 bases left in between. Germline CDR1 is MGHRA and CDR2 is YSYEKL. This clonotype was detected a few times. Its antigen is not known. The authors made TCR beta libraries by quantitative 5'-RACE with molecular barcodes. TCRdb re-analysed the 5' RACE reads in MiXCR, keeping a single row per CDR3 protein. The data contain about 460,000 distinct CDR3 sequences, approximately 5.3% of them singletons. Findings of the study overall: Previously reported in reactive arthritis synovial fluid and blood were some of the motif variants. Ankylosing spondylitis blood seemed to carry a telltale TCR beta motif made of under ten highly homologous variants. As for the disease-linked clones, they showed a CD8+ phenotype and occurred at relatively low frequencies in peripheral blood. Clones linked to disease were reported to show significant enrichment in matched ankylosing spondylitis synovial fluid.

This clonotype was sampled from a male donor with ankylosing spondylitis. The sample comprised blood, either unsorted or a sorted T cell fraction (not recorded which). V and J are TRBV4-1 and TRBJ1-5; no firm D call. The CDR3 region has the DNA TGCGCCAGCAGCCACGAAGGTGGGCTCAAGGCCCGCAATCAGCCCCAGCATTTT. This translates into CASSHEGGLKARNQPQHF.